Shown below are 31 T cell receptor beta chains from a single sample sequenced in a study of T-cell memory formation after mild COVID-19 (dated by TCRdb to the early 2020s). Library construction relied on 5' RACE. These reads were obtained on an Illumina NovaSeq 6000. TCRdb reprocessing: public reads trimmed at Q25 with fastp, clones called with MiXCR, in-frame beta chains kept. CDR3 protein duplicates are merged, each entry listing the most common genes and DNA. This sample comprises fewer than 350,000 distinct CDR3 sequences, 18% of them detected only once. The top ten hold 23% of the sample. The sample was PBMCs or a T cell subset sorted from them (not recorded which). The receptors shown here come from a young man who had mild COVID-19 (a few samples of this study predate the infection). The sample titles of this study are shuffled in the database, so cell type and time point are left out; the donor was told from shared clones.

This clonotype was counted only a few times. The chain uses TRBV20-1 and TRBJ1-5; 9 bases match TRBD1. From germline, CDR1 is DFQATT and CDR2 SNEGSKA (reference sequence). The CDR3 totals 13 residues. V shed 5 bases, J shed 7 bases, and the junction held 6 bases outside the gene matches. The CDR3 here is CSAGTGQVQPQHF. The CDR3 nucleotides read TGCAGTGCTGGGACAGGGCAGGTGCAGCCCCAGCATTTT.

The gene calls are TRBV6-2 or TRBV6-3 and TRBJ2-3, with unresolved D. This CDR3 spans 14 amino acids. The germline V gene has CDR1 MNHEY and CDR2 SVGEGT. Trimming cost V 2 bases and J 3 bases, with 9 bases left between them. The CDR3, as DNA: TGTGCCAGCAGTTACATCGGCACTACAGATACGCAGTATTTT. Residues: CASSYIGTTDTQYF.

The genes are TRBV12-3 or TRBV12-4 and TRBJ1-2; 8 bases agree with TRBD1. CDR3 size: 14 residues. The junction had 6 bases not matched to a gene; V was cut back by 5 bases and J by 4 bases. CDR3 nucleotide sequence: TGTGCCAGCAGTCGCCCAGGGGGCAGCTATGGCTACACCTTC. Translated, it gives CASSRPGGSYGYTF.

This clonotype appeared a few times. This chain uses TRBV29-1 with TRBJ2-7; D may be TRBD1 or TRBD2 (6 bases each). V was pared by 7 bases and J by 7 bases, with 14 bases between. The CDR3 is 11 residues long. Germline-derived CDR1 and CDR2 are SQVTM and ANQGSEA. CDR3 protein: CSGRDIREQYF. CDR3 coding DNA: TGCAGCGGGAGGGACATAAGGGAGCAGTACTTC.

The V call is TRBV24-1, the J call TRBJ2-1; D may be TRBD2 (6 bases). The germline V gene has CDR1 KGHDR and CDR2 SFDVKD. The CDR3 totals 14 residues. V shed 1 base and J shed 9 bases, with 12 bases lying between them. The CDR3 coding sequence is TGTGCCACCAGTGATTTATGGCTAGCGCCTGAGCAGTTCTTC. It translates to CATSDLWLAPEQFF.

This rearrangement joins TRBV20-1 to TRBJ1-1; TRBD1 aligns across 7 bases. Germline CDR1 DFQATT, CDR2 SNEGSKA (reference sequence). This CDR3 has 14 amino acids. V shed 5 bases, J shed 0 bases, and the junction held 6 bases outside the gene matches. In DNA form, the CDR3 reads TGCAGTGCTCGATCCGGGACAGTGAACACTGAAGCTTTCTTT. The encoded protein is CSARSGTVNTEAFF.

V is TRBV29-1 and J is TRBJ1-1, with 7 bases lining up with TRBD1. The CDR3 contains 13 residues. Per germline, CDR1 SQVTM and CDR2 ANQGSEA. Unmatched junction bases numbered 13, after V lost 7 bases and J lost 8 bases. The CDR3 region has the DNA TGCAGCGCCTACATTCTGGACAGGATGGAAGCTTTCTTT. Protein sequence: CSAYILDRMEAFF.

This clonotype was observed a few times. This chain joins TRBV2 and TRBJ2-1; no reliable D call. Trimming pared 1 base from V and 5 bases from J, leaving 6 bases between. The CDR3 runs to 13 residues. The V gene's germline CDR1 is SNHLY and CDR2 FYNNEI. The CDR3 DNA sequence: TGTGCCAGCAGTGAAGGGCTAGACAATGAGCAGTTCTTC. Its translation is CASSEGLDNEQFF.

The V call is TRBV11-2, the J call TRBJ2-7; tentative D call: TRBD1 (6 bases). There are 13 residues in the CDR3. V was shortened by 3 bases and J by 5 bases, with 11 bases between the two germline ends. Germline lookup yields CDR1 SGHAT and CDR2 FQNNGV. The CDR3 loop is CASSFTGLDEQYF. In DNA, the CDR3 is TGTGCCAGCAGCTTTACAGGGCTAGACGAGCAGTACTTC. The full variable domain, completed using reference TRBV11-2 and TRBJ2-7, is EAGVAQSPRYKIIEKRQSVAFWCNPISGHATLYWYQQILGQGPKLLIQFQNNGVVDDSQLPKDRFSAERLKGVDSTLKIQPAKLEDSAVYLCASSFTGLDEQYFGPGTRLTVT.

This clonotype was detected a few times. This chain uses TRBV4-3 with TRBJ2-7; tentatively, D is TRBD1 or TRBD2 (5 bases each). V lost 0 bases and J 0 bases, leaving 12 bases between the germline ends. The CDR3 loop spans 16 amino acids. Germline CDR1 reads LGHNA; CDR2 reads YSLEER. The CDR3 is CASSQEGDVSSYEQYF. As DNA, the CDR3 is TGCGCCAGCAGCCAAGAAGGGGACGTAAGCTCCTACGAGCAGTACTTC.

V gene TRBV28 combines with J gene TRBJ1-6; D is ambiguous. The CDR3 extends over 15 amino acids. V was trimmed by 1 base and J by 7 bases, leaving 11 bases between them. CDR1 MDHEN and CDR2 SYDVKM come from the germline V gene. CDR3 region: CASSLFEIQNSPLHF. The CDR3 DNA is TGTGCCAGCAGTTTATTTGAAATCCAGAATTCACCCCTCCACTTT.

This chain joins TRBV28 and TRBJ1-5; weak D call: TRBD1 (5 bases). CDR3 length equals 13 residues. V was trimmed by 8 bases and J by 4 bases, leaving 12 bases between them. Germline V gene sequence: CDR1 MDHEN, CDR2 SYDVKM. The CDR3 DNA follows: TGTGCCAGCTCGAGGGGCTGGAATCAGCCCCAGCATTTT. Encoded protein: CASSRGWNQPQHF. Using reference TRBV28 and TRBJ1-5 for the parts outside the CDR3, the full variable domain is DVKVTQSSRYLVKRTGEKVFLECVQDMDHENMFWYRQDPGLGLRLIYFSYDVKMKEKGDIPEGYSVSREKKERFSLILESASTNQTSMYLCASSRGWNQPQHFGDGTRLSIL.

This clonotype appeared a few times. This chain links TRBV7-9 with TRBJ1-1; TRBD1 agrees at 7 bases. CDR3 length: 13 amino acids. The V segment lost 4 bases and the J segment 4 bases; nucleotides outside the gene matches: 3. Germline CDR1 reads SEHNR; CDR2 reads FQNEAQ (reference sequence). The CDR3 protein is CASSSQGITEAFF. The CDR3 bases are TGTGCCAGCAGCTCACAGGGGATCACTGAAGCTTTCTTT.

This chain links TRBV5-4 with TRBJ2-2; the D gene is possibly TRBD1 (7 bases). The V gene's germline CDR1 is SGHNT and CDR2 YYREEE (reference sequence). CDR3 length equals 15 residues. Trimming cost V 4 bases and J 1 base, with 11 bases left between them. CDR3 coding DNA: TGTGCCAGCAGCGCGGGACAGAAGAACACCGGGGAGCTGTTTTTT. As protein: CASSAGQKNTGELFF. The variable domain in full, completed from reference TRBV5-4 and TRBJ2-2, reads ETGVTQSPTHLIKTRGQQVTLRCSSQSGHNTVSWYQQALGQGPQFIFQYYREEENGRGNFPPRFSGLQFPNYSSELNVNALELDDSALYLCASSAGQKNTGELFFGEGSRLTVL.

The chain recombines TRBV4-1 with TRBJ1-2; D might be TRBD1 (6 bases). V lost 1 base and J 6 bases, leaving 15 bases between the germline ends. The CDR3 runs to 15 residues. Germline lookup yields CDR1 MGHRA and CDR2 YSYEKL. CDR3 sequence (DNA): TGCGCCAGCAGCCAAGGCTTTACAGGGAAAGATGGCTACACCTTC. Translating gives CASSQGFTGKDGYTF.

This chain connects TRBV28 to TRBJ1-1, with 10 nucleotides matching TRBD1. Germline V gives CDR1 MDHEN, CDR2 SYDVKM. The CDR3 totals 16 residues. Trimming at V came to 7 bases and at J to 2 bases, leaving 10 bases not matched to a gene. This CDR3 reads CASKTPGQGINTEAFF. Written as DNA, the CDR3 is TGTGCCAGCAAGACCCCGGGACAGGGGATAAACACTGAAGCTTTCTTT.

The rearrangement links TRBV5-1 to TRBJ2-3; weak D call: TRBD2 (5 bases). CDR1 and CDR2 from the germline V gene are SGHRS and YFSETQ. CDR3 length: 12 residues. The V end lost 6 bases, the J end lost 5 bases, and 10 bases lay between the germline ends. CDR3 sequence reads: CASTSGGDTQYF. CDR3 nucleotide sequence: TGCGCCAGCACAAGTGGAGGAGATACGCAGTATTTT. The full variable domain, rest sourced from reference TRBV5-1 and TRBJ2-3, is KAGVTQTPRYLIKTRGQQVTLSCSPISGHRSVSWYQQTPGQGLQFLFEYFSETQRNKGNFPGRFSGRQFSNSRSEMNVSTLELGDSALYLCASTSGGDTQYFGPGTRLTVL.

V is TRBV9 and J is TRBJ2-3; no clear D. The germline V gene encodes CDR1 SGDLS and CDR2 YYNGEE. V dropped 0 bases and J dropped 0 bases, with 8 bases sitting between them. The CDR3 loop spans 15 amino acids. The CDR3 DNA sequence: TGTGCCAGCAGCGTAGTGGTGGGAAGCACAGATACGCAGTATTTT. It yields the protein CASSVVVGSTDTQYF.

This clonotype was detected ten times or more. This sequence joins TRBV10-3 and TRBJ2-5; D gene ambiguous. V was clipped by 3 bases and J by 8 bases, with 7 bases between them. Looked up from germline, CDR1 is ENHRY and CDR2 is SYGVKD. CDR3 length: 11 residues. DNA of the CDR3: TGTGCCATCAGTGATGGGTTAACCCAGTACTTC. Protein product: CAISDGLTQYF.

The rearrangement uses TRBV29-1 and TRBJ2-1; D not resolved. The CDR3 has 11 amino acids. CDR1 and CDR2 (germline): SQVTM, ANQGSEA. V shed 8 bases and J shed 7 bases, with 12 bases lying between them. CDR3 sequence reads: CSPRVGNEQFF. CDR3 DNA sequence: TGCAGCCCCCGGGTCGGGAATGAGCAGTTCTTC.

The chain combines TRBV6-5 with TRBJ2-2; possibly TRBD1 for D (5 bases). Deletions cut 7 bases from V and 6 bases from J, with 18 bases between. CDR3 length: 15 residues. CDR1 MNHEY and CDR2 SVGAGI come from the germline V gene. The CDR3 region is CASKQTGLDAGELFF. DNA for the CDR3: TGTGCCAGCAAACAAACAGGCCTCGACGCCGGGGAGCTGTTTTTT.

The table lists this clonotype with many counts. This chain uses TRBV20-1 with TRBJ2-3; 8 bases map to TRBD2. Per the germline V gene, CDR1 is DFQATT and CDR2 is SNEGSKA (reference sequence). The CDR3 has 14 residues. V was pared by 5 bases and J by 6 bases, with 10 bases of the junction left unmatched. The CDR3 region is CSAYATSAGDTQYF. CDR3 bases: TGCAGTGCTTACGCGACTAGCGCCGGGGATACGCAGTATTTT.

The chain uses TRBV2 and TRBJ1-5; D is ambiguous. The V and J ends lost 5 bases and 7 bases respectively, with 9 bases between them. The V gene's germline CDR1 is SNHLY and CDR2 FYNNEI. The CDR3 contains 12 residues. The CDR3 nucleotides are TGTGCCAGCAGTACTGAGCGACAGCCCCAGCATTTT. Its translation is CASSTERQPQHF.

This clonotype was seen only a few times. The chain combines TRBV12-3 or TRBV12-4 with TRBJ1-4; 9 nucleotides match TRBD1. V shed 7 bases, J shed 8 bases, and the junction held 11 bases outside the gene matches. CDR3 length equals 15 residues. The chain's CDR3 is CASNVQGALREKLFF. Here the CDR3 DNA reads TGTGCCAGCAACGTACAGGGGGCGCTTCGAGAAAAACTGTTTTTT.

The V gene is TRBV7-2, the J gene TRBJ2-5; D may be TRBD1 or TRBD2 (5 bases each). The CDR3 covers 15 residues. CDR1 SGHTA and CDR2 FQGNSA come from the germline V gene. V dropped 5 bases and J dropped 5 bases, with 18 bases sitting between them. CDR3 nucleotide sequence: TGTGCCAGCAGCCGACAGCGGATCCTCGGGGAGACCCAGTACTTC. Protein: CASSRQRILGETQYF.

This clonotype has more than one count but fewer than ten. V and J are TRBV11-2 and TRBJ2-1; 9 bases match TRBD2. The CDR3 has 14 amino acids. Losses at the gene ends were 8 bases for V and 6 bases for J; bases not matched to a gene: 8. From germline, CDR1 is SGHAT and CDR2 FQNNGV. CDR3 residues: CASLRTSASNEQFF. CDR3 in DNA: TGTGCCAGCCTAAGGACTAGCGCCTCCAATGAGCAGTTCTTC.

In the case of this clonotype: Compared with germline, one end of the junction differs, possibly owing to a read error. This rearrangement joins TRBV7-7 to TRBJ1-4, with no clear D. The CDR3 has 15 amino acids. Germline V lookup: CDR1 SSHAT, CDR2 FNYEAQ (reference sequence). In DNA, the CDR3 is TGTGCTAGCAGCTTAGAGACCGGCCCCGGTGAAAAACTGTTTTTT. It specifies CASSLETGPGEKLFF.

CDR3 bases: TGTGCCAGCAGCCCAGGACAGGGTCGAGCGGAGACCCAGTACTTC. Its protein is CASSPGQGRAETQYF. The chain links TRBV7-3 to TRBJ2-5; TRBD1 matches at 8 bases. The CDR3 has 15 amino acids. Germline V gene sequence: CDR1 SGHTA, CDR2 FQGTGA. The trim removed 5 bases at V and 5 bases at J, leaving 10 bases unmatched.

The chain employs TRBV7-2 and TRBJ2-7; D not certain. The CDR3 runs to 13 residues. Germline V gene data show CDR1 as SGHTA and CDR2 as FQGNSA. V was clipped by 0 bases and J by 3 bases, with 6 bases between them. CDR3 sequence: CASSLANSYEQYV. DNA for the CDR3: TGTGCCAGCAGCTTAGCGAACAGCTACGAGCAGTACGTC.

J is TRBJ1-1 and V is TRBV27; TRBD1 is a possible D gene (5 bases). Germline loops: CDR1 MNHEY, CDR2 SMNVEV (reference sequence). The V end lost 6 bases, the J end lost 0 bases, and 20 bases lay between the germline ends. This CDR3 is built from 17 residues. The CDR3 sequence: CASSTRQTRLMNTEAFF. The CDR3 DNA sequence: TGTGCCAGCAGCACTAGACAGACACGTCTCATGAACACTGAAGCTTTCTTT.

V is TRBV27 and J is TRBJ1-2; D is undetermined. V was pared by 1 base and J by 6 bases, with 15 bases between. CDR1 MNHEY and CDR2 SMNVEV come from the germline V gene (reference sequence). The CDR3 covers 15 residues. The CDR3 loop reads CASSLFPGPFDGYTF. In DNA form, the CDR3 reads TGTGCCAGCAGTTTATTTCCCGGCCCTTTTGATGGCTACACCTTC.